This TCR beta chain originates from a study of Graves' ophthalmopathy and Graves' hyperthyroidism. Diagnosis used clinical symptoms, serum thyroxine, TRAb, thyroid ultrasound and orbital computed tomography. V lost 1 base, J lost 5 bases, and 11 bases lay in between. The germline CDR1 and CDR2 sequences are LGHNA and YSLEER. The CDR3 is made up of 14 amino acids. Points on this clonotype: Its specificity is not known.

Notes on the study in general: Thyroid clonotypes that were expanded above 0.001 frequency mostly also appeared in blood.

RNA transcripts served as template for amplifying TCR beta CDR3 sequences. An opening RT-PCR round employed HTBI primers and preceded a second-round multiplex PCR. TCRdb fed the multiplex PCR reads into MiXCR, producing one record per CDR3 protein. The sample records about 660,000 distinct CDR3 sequences, 35% to 45% being singletons. Sequenced: peripheral blood. The chain couples TRBV4-3 to TRBJ2-5, with D unresolved. The TCR sequence derives from an adult man with Graves' ophthalmopathy. The CDR3 sequence: CASSQGPISETQYF. The CDR3 DNA reads TGCGCCAGCAGCCAAGGCCCTATAAGTGAGACCCAGTACTTC.